Below, one T cell receptor beta chain is given with its context. Germline values: CDR1 LNHNV, CDR2 YYDKDF (reference sequence). V was cut by 0 bases and J by 0 bases, with 17 bases left in between. The CDR3 covers 19 residues. Method: immunoSEQ multiplex PCR; TCRdb's copy keeps in-frame clones and lacks some. The sample contains 25,000 or so clones, roughly 85% of which appear only once. The data were taken from a study of blood T cell repertoires in COVID-19. The chain uses TRBV15 and TRBJ1-4; D not certain. This clonotype originated in a woman older than 75 with active or convalescent COVID-19. Material: peripheral blood. CDR3 sequence: CATSRDPFSAGSTNEKLFF. For the CDR3, the DNA is TGTGCCACCAGCAGAGATCCGTTTTCTGCCGGGTCAACTAATGAAAAACTGTTTTTT.